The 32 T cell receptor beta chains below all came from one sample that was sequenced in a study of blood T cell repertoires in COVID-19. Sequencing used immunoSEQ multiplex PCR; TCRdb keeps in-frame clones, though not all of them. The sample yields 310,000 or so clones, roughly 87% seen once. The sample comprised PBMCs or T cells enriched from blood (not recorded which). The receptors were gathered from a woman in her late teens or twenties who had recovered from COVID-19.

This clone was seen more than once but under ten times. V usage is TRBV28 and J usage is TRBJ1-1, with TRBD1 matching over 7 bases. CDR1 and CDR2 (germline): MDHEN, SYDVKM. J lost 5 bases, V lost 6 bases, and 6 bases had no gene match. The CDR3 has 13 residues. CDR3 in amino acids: CASRGQLVTEAFF. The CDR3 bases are TGTGCCAGCAGGGGACAGTTGGTTACTGAAGCTTTCTTT.

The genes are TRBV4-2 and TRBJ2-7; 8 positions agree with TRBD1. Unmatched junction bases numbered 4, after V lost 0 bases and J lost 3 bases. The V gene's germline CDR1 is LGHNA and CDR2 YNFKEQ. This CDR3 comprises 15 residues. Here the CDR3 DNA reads TGTGCCAGCAGCCAAGACAGGGGGCTGGGCTACGAGCAGTACTTC. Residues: CASSQDRGLGYEQYF.

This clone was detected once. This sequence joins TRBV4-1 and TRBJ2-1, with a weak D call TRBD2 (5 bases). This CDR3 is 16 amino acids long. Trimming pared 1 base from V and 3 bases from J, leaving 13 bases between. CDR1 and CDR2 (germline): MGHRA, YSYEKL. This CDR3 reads CASSQGPSRLYNEQFF. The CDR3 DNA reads TGCGCCAGCAGCCAAGGCCCTAGCCGACTCTACAATGAGCAGTTCTTC.

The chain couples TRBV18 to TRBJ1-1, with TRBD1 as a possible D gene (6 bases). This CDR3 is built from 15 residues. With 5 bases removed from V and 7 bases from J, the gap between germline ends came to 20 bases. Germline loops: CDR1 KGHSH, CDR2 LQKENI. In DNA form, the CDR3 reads TGTGCCAGCTCATTAAACATGCAGGGAGGGGGTGAAGCTTTCTTT. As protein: CASSLNMQGGGEAFF.

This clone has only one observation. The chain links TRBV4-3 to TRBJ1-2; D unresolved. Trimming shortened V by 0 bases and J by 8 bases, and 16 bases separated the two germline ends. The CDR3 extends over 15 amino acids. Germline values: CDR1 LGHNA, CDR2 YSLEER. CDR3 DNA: TGCGCCAGCAGCCAAGATCCTGCAGGATTGAAGGGCTACACCTTC. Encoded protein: CASSQDPAGLKGYTF.

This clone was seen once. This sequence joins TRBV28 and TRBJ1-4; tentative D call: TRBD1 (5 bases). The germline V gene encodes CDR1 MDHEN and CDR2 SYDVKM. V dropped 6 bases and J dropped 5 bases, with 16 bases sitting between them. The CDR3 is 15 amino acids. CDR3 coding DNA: TGTGCCAGCAGCAGCTTCAGGGAGGAAAATGAAAAACTGTTTTTT. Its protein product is CASSSFREENEKLFF. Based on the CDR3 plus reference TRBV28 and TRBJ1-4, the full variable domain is DVKVTQSSRYLVKRTGEKVFLECVQDMDHENMFWYRQDPGLGLRLIYFSYDVKMKEKGDIPEGYSVSREKKERFSLILESASTNQTSMYLCASSSFREENEKLFFGSGTQLSVL.

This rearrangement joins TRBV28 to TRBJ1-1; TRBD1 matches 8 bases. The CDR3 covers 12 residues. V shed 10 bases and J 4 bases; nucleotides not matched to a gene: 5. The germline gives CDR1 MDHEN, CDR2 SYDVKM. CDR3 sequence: CAIRQGSTEAFF. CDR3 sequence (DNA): TGTGCCATCCGACAGGGGAGCACTGAAGCTTTCTTT.

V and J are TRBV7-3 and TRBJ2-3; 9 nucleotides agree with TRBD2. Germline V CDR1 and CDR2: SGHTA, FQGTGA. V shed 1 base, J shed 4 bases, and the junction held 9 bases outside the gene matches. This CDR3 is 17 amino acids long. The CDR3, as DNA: TGTGCCAGCAGCTTAAATCCAGCGGGGGGTCCGGCAGATACGCAGTATTTT. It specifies CASSLNPAGGPADTQYF.

The CDR3 DNA reads TGTGCCAGCAGCGTTACAGGGGGCGCTTACCCGTGGGGCTCTGGGGCCAACGTCCTGACTTTC. It yields the protein CASSVTGGAYPWGSGANVLTF. The genes are TRBV9 and TRBJ2-6; 9 bases agree with TRBD1. From germline, CDR1 is SGDLS and CDR2 YYNGEE. Germline trimming cut 2 bases from V and 0 bases from J; bases unmatched to any gene: 15. There are 21 residues in the CDR3.

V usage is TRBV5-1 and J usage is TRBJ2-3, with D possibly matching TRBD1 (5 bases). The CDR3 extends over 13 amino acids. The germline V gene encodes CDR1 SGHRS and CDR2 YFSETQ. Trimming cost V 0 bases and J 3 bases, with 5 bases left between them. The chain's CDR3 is CASSLEGTDTQYF. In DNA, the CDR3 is TGCGCCAGCAGCTTGGAGGGGACAGATACGCAGTATTTT.

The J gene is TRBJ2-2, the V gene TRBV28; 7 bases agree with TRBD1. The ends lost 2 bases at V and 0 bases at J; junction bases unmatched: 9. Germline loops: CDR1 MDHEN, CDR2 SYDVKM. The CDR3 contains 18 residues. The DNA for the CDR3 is TGTGCCAGCAGTTTAGTCAGGGGGTACCATGCGAACACCGGGGAGCTGTTTTTT. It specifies CASSLVRGYHANTGELFF.

Here the CDR3 DNA reads TGCGCCAGCAGCCAAGAATCGGGGGGAACCTACGAGCAGTACTTC. Translated: CASSQESGGTYEQYF. The V and J genes are TRBV4-3 and TRBJ2-7; 7 nucleotides align to TRBD2. The J segment lost 2 bases and the V segment lost 0 bases, leaving 4 bases of the junction unmatched. From germline, CDR1 is LGHNA and CDR2 YSLEER. The CDR3 sequence is 15 residues long.

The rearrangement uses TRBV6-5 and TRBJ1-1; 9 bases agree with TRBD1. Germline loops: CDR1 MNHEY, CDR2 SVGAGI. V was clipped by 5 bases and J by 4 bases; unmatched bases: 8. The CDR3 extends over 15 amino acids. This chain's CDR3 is CASSPRDRAVTEAFF. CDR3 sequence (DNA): TGTGCCAGCAGTCCCCGGGACAGGGCCGTCACTGAAGCTTTCTTT.

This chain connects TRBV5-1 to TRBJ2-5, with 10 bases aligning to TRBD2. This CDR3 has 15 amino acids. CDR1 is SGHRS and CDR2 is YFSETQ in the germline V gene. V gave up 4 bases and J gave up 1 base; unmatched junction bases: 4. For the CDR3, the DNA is TGCGCCAGCAGCCCTCTAGCGGGGGCCCAAGAGACCCAGTACTTC. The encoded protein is CASSPLAGAQETQYF.

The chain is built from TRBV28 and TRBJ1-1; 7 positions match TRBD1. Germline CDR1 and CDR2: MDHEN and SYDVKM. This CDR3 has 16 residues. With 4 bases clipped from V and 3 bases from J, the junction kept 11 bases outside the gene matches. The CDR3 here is CASSSLSQGKDTEAFF. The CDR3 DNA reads TGTGCCAGCAGTTCCCTCTCACAGGGGAAGGACACTGAAGCTTTCTTT.

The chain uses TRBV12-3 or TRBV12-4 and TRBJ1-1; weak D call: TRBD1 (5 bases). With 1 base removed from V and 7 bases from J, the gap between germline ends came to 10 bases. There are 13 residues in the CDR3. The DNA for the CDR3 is TGTGCCAGCAGTTTAGGACCGGGGGGTGAAGCTTTCTTT. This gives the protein CASSLGPGGEAFF.

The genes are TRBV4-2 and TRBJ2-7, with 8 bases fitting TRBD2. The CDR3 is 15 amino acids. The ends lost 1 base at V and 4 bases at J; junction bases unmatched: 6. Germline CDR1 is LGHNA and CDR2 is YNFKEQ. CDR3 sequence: CASSQVGSGTYEQYF. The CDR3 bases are TGTGCCAGCAGCCAAGTGGGTAGCGGGACATACGAGCAGTACTTC.

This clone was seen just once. The chain's CDR3 is CASSLWGDLATNEKLFF. CDR3 DNA sequence: TGTGCCAGCAGCCTTTGGGGGGATCTAGCAACTAATGAAAAACTGTTTTTT. The chain is built from TRBV7-9 and TRBJ1-4; perhaps TRBD1 as D (5 bases). The germline CDR1 and CDR2 sequences are SEHNR and FQNEAQ (reference sequence). V lost 5 bases and J 0 bases, leaving 16 bases between the germline ends. This CDR3 region has 17 residues.

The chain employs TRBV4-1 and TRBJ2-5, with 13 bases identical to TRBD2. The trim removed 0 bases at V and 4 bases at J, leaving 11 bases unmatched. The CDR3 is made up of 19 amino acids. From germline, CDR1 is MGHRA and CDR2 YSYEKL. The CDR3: CASSQERRGLAGFRETQYF. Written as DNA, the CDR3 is TGCGCCAGCAGCCAAGAACGAAGGGGACTAGCGGGATTCAGAGAGACCCAGTACTTC.

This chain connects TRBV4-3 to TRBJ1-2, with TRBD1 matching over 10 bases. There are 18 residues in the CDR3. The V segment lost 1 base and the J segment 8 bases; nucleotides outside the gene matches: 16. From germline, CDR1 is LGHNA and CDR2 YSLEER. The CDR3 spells CASSQVWDYRTGGRGYTF. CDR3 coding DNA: TGCGCCAGCAGCCAAGTTTGGGATTATAGGACAGGGGGTAGGGGCTACACCTTC.

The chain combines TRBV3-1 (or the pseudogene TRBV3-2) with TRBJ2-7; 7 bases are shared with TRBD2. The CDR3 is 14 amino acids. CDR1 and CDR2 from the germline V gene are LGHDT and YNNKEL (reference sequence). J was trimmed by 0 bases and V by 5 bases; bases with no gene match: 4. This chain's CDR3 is CASSLGGSSYEQYF. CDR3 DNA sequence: TGTGCCAGCAGCTTGGGCGGGAGCTCCTACGAGCAGTACTTC.

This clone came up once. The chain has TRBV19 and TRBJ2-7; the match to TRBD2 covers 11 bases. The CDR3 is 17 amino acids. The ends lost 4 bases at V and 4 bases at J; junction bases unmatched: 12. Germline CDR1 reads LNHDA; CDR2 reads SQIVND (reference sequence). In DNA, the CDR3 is TGTGCCAGTAGTACCATTTCGACTAGCGGGATTTTGTACGAGCAGTACTTC. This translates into CASSTISTSGILYEQYF.

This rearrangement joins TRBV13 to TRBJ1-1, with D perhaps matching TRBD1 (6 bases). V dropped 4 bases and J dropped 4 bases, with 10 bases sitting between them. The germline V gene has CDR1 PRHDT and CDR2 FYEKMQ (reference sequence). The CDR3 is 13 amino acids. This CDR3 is CASSSDRITEAFF. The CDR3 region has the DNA TGTGCCAGCAGCTCGGACAGAATCACTGAAGCTTTCTTT.

The CDR3 DNA follows: TGTGCCAGCCACATCTCCGGGACAGGCACTGAAGCTTTCTTT. Its protein product is CASHISGTGTEAFF. The chain is built from TRBV6-5 and TRBJ1-1, with 8 positions matching TRBD1. The germline gives CDR1 MNHEY, CDR2 SVGAGI. The V gene end was trimmed by 8 bases and the J gene end by 4 bases; junction bases not matched to a gene: 9. This CDR3 contains 14 residues.

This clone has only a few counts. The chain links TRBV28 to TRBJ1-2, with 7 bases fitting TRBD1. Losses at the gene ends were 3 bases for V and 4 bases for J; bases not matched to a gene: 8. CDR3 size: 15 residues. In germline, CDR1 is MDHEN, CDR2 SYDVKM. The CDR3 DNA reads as TGTGCCAGCAGTTTCGGACAGGAGGTCGGCTATGGCTACACCTTC. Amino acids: CASSFGQEVGYGYTF.

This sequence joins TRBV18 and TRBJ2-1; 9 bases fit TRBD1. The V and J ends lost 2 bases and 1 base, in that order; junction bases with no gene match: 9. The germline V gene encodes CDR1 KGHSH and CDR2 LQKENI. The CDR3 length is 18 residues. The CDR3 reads CASSPYLSGTGSYNEQFF. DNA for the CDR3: TGTGCCAGCTCACCATACTTATCCGGGACAGGGTCCTACAATGAGCAGTTCTTC. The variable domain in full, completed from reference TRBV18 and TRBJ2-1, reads NAGVMQNPRHLVRRRGQEARLRCSPMKGHSHVYWYRQLPEEGLKFMVYLQKENIIDESGMPKERFSAEFPKEGPSILRIQQVVRGDSAAYFCASSPYLSGTGSYNEQFFGPGTRLTVL.

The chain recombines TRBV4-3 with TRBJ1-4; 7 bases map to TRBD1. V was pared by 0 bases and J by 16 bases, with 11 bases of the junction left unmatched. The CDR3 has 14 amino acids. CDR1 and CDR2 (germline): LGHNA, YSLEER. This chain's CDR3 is CASSQDVKLGGPFF. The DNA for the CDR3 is TGCGCCAGCAGCCAAGATGTCAAGTTAGGGGGCCCGTTTTTT.

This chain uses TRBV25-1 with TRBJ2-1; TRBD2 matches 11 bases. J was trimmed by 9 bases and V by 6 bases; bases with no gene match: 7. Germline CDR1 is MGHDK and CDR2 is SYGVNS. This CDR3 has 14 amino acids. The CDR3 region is CASSPLAGVSEQFF. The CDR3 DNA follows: TGTGCCAGCAGCCCACTAGCGGGAGTCAGTGAGCAGTTCTTC.

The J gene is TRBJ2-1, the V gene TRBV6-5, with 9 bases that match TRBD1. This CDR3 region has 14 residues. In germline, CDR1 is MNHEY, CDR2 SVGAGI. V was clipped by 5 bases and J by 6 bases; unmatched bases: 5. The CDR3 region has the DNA TGTGCCAGCAGTAACGACAGGGGGTTCAATGAGCAGTTCTTC. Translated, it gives CASSNDRGFNEQFF.

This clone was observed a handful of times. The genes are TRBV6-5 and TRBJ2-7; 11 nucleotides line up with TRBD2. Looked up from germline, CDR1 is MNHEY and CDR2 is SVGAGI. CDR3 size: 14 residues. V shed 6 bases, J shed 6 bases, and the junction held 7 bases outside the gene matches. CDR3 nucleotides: TGTGCCAGCAGACCACTAGCGGGAGCACTCGAGCAGTACTTC. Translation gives CASRPLAGALEQYF.

As DNA, the CDR3 is TGTGCCAGCAGTTTTTCTCCCGGGGAGCTGTTTTTT. This encodes CASSFSPGELFF. The rearrangement uses TRBV12-3 or TRBV12-4 and TRBJ2-2; D remains ambiguous. The ends were cut back, 3 bases at V and 6 bases at J, with 5 bases in the middle. The CDR3 covers 12 residues.

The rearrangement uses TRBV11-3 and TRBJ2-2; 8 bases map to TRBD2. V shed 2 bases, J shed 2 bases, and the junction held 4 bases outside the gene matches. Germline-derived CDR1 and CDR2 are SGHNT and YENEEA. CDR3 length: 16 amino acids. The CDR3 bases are TGTGCCAGCAGCTTACCCAGCGGGAGAAACACCGGGGAGCTGTTTTTT. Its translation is CASSLPSGRNTGELFF.